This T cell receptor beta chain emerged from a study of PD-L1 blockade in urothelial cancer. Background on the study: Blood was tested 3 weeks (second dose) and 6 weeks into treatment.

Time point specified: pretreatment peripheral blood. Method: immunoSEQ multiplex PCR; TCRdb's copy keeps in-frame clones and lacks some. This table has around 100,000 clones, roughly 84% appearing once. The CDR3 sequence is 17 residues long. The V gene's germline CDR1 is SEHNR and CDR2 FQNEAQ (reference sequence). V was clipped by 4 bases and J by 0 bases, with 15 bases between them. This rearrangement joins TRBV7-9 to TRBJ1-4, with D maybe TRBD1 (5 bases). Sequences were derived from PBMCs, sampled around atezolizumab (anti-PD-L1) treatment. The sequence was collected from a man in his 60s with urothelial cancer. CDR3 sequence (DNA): TGTGCCAGCAGCTCAGGGCACCTGCAGGCAACTAATGAAAAACTGTTTTTT. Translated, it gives CASSSGHLQATNEKLFF.